The sequence of this TCR beta chain was determined in a study of blood T cell repertoires in COVID-19 (dated by TCRdb to the early 2020s). For the wider study: Samples from collaborators originated in the United States, Italy and Spain and spanned both the acute and convalescent phases of COVID-19. Nearly every sample came with metadata listing a de-identified subject ID, COVID-19 status, age in years and sex. A freely available public database, intended as a resource for researchers studying the immune response to SARS-CoV-2, is where the repertoires were released. The dataset comprised deeply sampled blood TCRbeta repertoires from subjects exposed to, actively infected with, or recovered from COVID-19. The prospective study material was composed of cDNA or gDNA derived from T cells, B-cell-depleted T cells, or PBMCs. Samples were obtained from the ongoing ImmuneRACE study (first 160 participants) and from over 1,000 subjects provided by 6 global collaborators. Where available, HLA class I and class II types were obtained from metadata supplied by the sample provider rather than from assay-based typing. Overall study outcomes, separate from this receptor: How much clinical and demographic metadata was included differed by source and by participant, and the metadata was provided uncurated.

V is clipped by 0 bases and J by 7 bases, and the sequence between their germline boundaries is 10 bases long. For CDR1 and CDR2, the germline V gene lists SGHDT and YYEEEE. CDR3 length: 14 amino acids, cysteine to phenylalanine. Only the CDR3 portion is preserved as DNA: 42 bases, with reading frame beginning at the first base. Each collaborating institution followed its own protocols to collect whole blood in K2EDTA tubes. Collaborator samples were shipped for TCRbeta analysis as frozen whole blood, isolated PBMCs, or DNA extracted from either sample type. Regarding this clone: The specificity of this receptor is unknown. Base quality data are lacking; no much larger clone is found one base away.

The immunoSEQ Assay, a bias-controlled multiplex PCR, was used to amplify TCRbeta CDR3 regions from genomic DNA. The original pipeline was this. The number of nucleated cells in each sample was estimated by amplification of reference gene primers within the assay. Sequence reads were collapsed and filtered to measure the absolute abundance of every unique TCRbeta CDR3 rearrangement. Productive Simpson clonality was computed per sample as the square root of Simpson's diversity index over productive rearrangements. Imported from immuneACCESS, the table was reduced by TCRdb to in-frame sequences with V and J called. These copies leave out some clones; in studies compared against another copy, an unresolved V gene accounts for under half, and the cause of the remainder is not known. V and J calls and clone size follow that table, whereas D and trimming were derived from the DNA. The sample data list approximately 150,000 clones, and 87% of these were observed just once. The ten largest clones capture 1.6% of the sample.

This chain joins TRBV5-6 to TRBJ1-4, with no confident D gene call. Sequencing input: peripheral blood. This clonotype was obtained from a woman in her fifties or sixties with acute or convalescent COVID-19. The CDR3 reads as follows: CASSLGLEGEKLFF. In nucleotides, the sequence is TGTGCCAGCAGCTTGGGTCTCGAGGGTGAAAAACTGTTTTTT. With the rest looked up from the reference TRBV5-6 and TRBJ1-4 genes rather than sequenced, the full variable domain is DAGVTQSPTHLIKTRGQQVTLRCSPKSGHDTVSWYQQALGQGPQFIFQYYEEEERQRGNFPDRFSGHQFPNYSSELNVNALLLGDSALYLCASSLGLEGEKLFFGSGTQLSVL.